Listed below are T cell receptor beta chains from one sample, sequenced in a study of T cells in Graves' hyperthyroidism and ophthalmopathy. Each CDR3 protein gets one entry after TCRdb re-called the multiplex PCR reads with MiXCR. The sample holds approximately 720,000 distinct CDR3 sequences; approximately 18% are singletons and the top ten take over 15%. The sample consisted of blood. The receptors come from a woman aged 45-59 years with Graves' hyperthyroidism that later progressed to Graves' ophthalmopathy. The CDR3 runs from the conserved cysteine through the conserved F or W. D genes are given only for firm matches. Only some rows state a clone size, as once, few, many or a class for expanded clones.

v_gene: TRBV18; abundance: many; j_gene: TRBJ1-3; d_gene: NA; CDR3aa: CASSPSGQSGNTIYF; CDR3nt: TGTGCCAGCTCACCCTCTGGACAGTCTGGAAACACCATATATTTT
v_gene: TRBV7-2; abundance: NA; j_gene: TRBJ1-2; d_gene: TRBD1; CDR3aa: CASSEGTVRAGYGYTF; CDR3nt: TGTGCCAGCAGCGAGGGGACAGTTAGGGCAGGATATGGCTACACCTTC
v_gene: TRBV29-1; abundance: few; j_gene: TRBJ1-1; d_gene: NA; CDR3aa: CSVDRERNTEAFF; CDR3nt: TGCAGCGTTGACAGGGAGAGGAACACTGAAGCTTTCTTT
v_gene: TRBV7-3; abundance: NA; j_gene: TRBJ1-3; d_gene: NA; CDR3aa: CASSLGILGSGNTIYF; CDR3nt: TGTGCCAGCAGCTTAGGGATACTGGGCTCTGGAAACACCATATATTTT
v_gene: TRBV12-3/TRBV12-4; abundance: NA; j_gene: TRBJ2-1; d_gene: TRBD2; CDR3aa: CASTYLAGGSYNEQFF; CDR3nt: TGTGCCAGCACCTATCTGGCGGGGGGTTCCTACAATGAGCAGTTCTTC
v_gene: TRBV3-1; abundance: NA; j_gene: TRBJ2-3; d_gene: NA; CDR3aa: CASSRESGGDTQYF; CDR3nt: TGTGCCAGCAGCCGGGAGAGTGGAGGAGATACGCAGTATTTT
v_gene: TRBV19; abundance: many; j_gene: TRBJ1-1; d_gene: TRBD1; CDR3aa: CASSIGNQGALVEAFF; CDR3nt: TGTGCCAGTAGTATTGGGAACCAGGGGGCGCTTGTTGAAGCTTTCTTT
v_gene: TRBV7-7; abundance: NA; j_gene: TRBJ2-7; d_gene: TRBD1; CDR3aa: CASSLGGGQGRNEQYF; CDR3nt: TGTGCTAGCAGCTTAGGAGGGGGACAGGGACGCAACGAGCAGTACTTC
v_gene: TRBV3-1; abundance: many; j_gene: TRBJ1-4; d_gene: TRBD1; CDR3aa: CASSLDREEKLFF; CDR3nt: TGTGCCAGCAGCCTGGACAGGGAGGAAAAACTGTTTTTT
v_gene: TRBV9; abundance: NA; j_gene: TRBJ2-2; d_gene: NA; CDR3aa: CASSVAWDSNTGELFF; CDR3nt: TGTGCCAGCAGCGTAGCGTGGGACTCCAACACCGGGGAGCTGTTTTTT
v_gene: TRBV12-3/TRBV12-4; abundance: NA; j_gene: TRBJ2-7; d_gene: NA; CDR3aa: CASSFRSWGSYEQYF; CDR3nt: TGTGCCAGCAGTTTCCGCTCGTGGGGCTCCTACGAGCAGTACTTC
v_gene: TRBV18; abundance: many; j_gene: TRBJ1-2; d_gene: TRBD1; CDR3aa: CASSPPRDRGNGYTF; CDR3nt: TGTGCCAGCTCACCACCCCGGGACAGGGGTAATGGCTACACCTTC
v_gene: TRBV5-4; abundance: NA; j_gene: TRBJ1-2; d_gene: NA; CDR3aa: CASRPISGDLYYGYTF; CDR3nt: TGTGCCAGCAGACCCATCAGCGGGGACTTGTACTATGGCTACACCTTC
v_gene: TRBV12-3/TRBV12-4; abundance: many; j_gene: TRBJ2-7; d_gene: NA; CDR3aa: CASTGTPPREQYF; CDR3nt: TGTGCCAGCACCGGGACGCCTCCACGTGAGCAGTACTTC
v_gene: TRBV14; abundance: many; j_gene: TRBJ1-1; d_gene: NA; CDR3aa: CASSQDHGPASTEAFF; CDR3nt: TGTGCCAGCAGCCAAGATCACGGACCCGCCTCCACTGAAGCTTTCTTT
v_gene: TRBV10-3; abundance: NA; j_gene: TRBJ1-5; d_gene: TRBD1; CDR3aa: CAISADRVEPQHF; CDR3nt: TGTGCCATCAGCGCGGACAGGGTGGAGCCCCAGCATTTT
v_gene: TRBV3-1; abundance: NA; j_gene: TRBJ2-2; d_gene: NA; CDR3aa: CASSQKAWGKATGELFF; CDR3nt: TGTGCCAGCAGCCAAAAAGCCTGGGGGAAAGCCACCGGGGAGCTGTTTTTT
v_gene: TRBV12-3/TRBV12-4; abundance: few; j_gene: TRBJ1-3; d_gene: NA; CDR3aa: CASSLNRNTIYF; CDR3nt: TGTGCCAGCAGTTTAAACAGAAACACCATATATTTT
v_gene: TRBV20-1; abundance: many; j_gene: TRBJ2-1; d_gene: TRBD2; CDR3aa: CSAIGTSGENNEQFF; CDR3nt: TGCAGTGCTATAGGGACTAGCGGGGAGAACAATGAGCAGTTCTTC
v_gene: TRBV18; abundance: few; j_gene: TRBJ2-1; d_gene: NA; CDR3aa: CASSPPAGRRDNEQFF; CDR3nt: TGTGCCAGCTCACCACCGGCCGGCCGCAGGGACAATGAGCAGTTCTTC
v_gene: TRBV7-9; abundance: NA; j_gene: TRBJ2-3; d_gene: TRBD2; CDR3aa: CASSIEAGVAVDTQYF; CDR3nt: TGTGCCAGCAGCATTGAAGCGGGGGTGGCAGTGGATACGCAGTATTTT
v_gene: TRBV6-1; abundance: NA; j_gene: TRBJ2-5; d_gene: TRBD1; CDR3aa: CASRTGYRETQYF; CDR3nt: TGTGCCAGCAGGACAGGGTATCGGGAGACCCAGTACTTC
v_gene: TRBV12-3/TRBV12-4; abundance: few; j_gene: TRBJ2-4; d_gene: TRBD2; CDR3aa: CASRLAGEPGSKNIQYF; CDR3nt: TGTGCCAGCAGACTAGCGGGGGAGCCAGGATCCAAAAACATTCAGTACTTC
v_gene: TRBV6-6; abundance: many; j_gene: TRBJ1-5; d_gene: NA; CDR3aa: CASSYSRAVSNQPQHF; CDR3nt: TGTGCCAGCAGTTACTCGAGGGCGGTCAGCAATCAGCCCCAGCATTTT
v_gene: TRBV6-2/TRBV6-3; abundance: NA; j_gene: TRBJ2-3; d_gene: NA; CDR3aa: CASSYGAGSTDTQYF; CDR3nt: TGTGCCAGCAGTTACGGGGCAGGGTCCACAGATACGCAGTATTTT
v_gene: TRBV6-1; abundance: NA; j_gene: TRBJ2-2; d_gene: TRBD1; CDR3aa: CASSLIQGAVEELFF; CDR3nt: TGTGCCAGCAGTTTGATACAGGGGGCGGTTGAGGAGCTGTTTTTT
v_gene: TRBV7-2; abundance: few; j_gene: TRBJ1-2; d_gene: NA; CDR3aa: CASSLAHGGGPYGYTF; CDR3nt: TGTGCCAGCAGCTTAGCGCACGGGGGAGGTCCCTATGGCTACACCTTC
v_gene: TRBV20-1; abundance: many; j_gene: TRBJ2-1; d_gene: NA; CDR3aa: CSARVGGRFNEQFF; CDR3nt: TGCAGTGCTAGAGTTGGGGGCAGATTTAATGAGCAGTTCTTC
v_gene: TRBV3-1; abundance: many; j_gene: TRBJ2-1; d_gene: TRBD2; CDR3aa: CASSQARGGLASNEQFF; CDR3nt: TGTGCCAGCAGCCAAGCCAGGGGGGGACTAGCGTCCAATGAGCAGTTCTTC
v_gene: TRBV7-9; abundance: NA; j_gene: TRBJ1-4; d_gene: NA; CDR3aa: CASSLEGGLNEKLFF; CDR3nt: TGTGCCAGCAGCTTAGAGGGCGGCTTAAATGAAAAACTGTTTTTT
v_gene: TRBV12-3/TRBV12-4; abundance: NA; j_gene: TRBJ1-5; d_gene: NA; CDR3aa: CASSHSGGNQPQHF; CDR3nt: TGTGCCAGCAGTCATAGTGGGGGGAATCAGCCCCAGCATTTT
v_gene: TRBV3-1; abundance: many; j_gene: TRBJ2-1; d_gene: NA; CDR3aa: CASRRDDRPDEQFF; CDR3nt: TGTGCCAGTAGACGGGACGACAGGCCCGATGAGCAGTTCTTC
v_gene: TRBV4-2; abundance: NA; j_gene: TRBJ2-7; d_gene: NA; CDR3aa: CASSQYREAYEQYF; CDR3nt: TGTGCCAGCAGCCAATACAGGGAAGCCTACGAGCAGTACTTC